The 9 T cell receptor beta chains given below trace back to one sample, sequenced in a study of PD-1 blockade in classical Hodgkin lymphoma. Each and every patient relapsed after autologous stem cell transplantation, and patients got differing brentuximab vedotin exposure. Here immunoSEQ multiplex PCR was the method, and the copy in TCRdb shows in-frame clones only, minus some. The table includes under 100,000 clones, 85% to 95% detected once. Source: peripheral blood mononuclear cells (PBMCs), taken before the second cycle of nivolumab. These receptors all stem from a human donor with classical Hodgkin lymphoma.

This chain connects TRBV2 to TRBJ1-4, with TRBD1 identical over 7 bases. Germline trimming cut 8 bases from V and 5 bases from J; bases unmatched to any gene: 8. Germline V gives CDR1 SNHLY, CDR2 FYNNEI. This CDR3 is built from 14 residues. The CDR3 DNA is TGTGCCAGCTCCCCCAGGGGGGGAAATGAAAAACTGTTTTTT. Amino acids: CASSPRGGNEKLFF.

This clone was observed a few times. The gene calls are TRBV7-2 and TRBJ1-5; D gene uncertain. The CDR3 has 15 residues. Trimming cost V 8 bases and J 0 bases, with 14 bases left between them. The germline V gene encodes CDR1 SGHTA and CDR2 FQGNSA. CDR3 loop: CASPHQGYSNQPQHF. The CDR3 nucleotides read TGTGCCAGCCCCCACCAAGGATATAGCAATCAGCCCCAGCATTTT. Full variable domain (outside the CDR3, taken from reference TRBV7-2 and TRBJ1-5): GAGVSQSPSNKVTEKGKDVELRCDPISGHTALYWYRQSLGQGLEFLIYFQGNSAPDKSGLPSDRFSAERTGGSVSTLTIQRTQQEDSAVYLCASPHQGYSNQPQHFGDGTRLSIL.

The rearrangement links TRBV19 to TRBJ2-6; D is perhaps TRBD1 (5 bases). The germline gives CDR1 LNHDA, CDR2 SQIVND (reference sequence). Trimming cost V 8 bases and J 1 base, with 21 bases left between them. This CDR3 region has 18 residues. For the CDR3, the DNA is TGTGCCAGTCGCCGCTTGCCAGGGATAGGTTCTGGGGCCAACGTCCTGACTTTC. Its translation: CASRRLPGIGSGANVLTF.

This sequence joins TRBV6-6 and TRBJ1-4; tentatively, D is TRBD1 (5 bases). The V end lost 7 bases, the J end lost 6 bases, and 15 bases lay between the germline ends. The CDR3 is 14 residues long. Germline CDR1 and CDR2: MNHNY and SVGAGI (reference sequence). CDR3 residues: CASTDRQLDEKLFF. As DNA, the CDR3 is TGTGCCAGCACCGATCGACAGTTGGATGAAAAACTGTTTTTT.

In nucleotides, the CDR3 is TGCGCCAGCAGTCATACAAGGACAGACAGCACAGATACGCAGTATTTT. It encodes CASSHTRTDSTDTQYF. The rearrangement joins TRBV5-1 to TRBJ2-3, with D possibly matching TRBD1 (6 bases). The V end was cut by 5 bases, the J end by 0 bases, with 16 bases between. Germline V lookup: CDR1 SGHRS, CDR2 YFSETQ. CDR3 size: 16 residues.

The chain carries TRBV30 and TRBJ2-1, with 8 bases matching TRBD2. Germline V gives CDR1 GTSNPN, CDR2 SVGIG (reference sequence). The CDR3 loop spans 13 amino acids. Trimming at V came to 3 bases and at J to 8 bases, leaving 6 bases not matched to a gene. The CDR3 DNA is TGTGCCTGGAGACTAGCGGTAGGGTATGAGCAGTTCTTC. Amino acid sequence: CAWRLAVGYEQFF. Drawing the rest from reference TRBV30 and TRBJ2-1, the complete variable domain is SQTIHQWPATLVQPVGSPLSLECTVEGTSNPNLYWYRQAAGRGLQLLFYSVGIGQISSEVPQNLSASRPQDRQFILSSKKLLLSDSGFYLCAWRLAVGYEQFFGPGTRLTVL.

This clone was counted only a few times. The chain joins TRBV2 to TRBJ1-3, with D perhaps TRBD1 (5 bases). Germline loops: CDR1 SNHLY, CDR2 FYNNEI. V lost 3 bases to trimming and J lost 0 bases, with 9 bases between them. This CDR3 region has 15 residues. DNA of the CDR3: TGTGCCAGCAGTGAGGGGGTTGGCTCTGGAAACACCATATATTTT. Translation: CASSEGVGSGNTIYF.

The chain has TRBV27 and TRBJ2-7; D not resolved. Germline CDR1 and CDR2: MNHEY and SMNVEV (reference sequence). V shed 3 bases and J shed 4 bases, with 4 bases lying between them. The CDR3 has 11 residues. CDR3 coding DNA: TGTGCCAGCAGTTTGGGGTACGAGCAGTACTTC. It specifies CASSLGYEQYF.

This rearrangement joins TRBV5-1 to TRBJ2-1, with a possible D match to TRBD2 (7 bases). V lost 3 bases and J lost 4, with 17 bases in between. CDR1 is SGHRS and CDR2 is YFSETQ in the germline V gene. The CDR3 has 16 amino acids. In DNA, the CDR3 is TGCGCCAGCAGCTGGGGGGGCGGAGGCGAGTACAATGAGCAGTTCTTC. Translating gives CASSWGGGGEYNEQFF. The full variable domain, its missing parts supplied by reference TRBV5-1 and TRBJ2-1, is KAGVTQTPRYLIKTRGQQVTLSCSPISGHRSVSWYQQTPGQGLQFLFEYFSETQRNKGNFPGRFSGRQFSNSRSEMNVSTLELGDSALYLCASSWGGGGEYNEQFFGPGTRLTVL.